The rows below give T cell receptor beta chains drawn from one sample of a study of blood T cell repertoires in COVID-19. Assay used: immunoSEQ multiplex PCR; TCRdb lists only in-frame clones, some missing. The repertoire holds more than 400,000 clones, with approximately 83% as singletons. The sequencing sample was made of peripheral blood. These receptors were taken from a human donor in a cohort sampled during active COVID-19. Both conserved end residues are part of each CDR3. D genes are given only for firm matches. A clone size is listed for some rows: how often the clone was seen (once, few, many), or a class if it is expanded.

TRBJ1-2,TRBV30,.,.,15,TGTGCCTGGAGAGATACTCGGGGAGCTAGGGATGGCTACACCTTC,CAWRDTRGARDGYTF
TRBJ1-5,TRBV6-5,.,.,14,TGTGCCAGCAGAACGACAGAAGGATATCAGCCCCAGCATTTT,CASRTTEGYQPQHF
TRBJ1-4,TRBV19,.,few,12,TGTGCCAGTAGTCTCATCGGGGAAAAACTGTTTTTT,CASSLIGEKLFF
TRBJ1-1,TRBV28,.,.,12,TGTGCCAGCAGTTCAGGGTACCCTGAAGCTTTCTTT,CASSSGYPEAFF
TRBJ2-1,TRBV7-3,TRBD1,.,14,TGTGCCAGCAGCTTAACGTCCACAGGGGGTGAGCAGTTCTTC,CASSLTSTGGEQFF
TRBJ1-2,TRBV5-4,TRBD1,.,15,TGTGCCAGCAGCCCACCGACAGGGGGCGACTATGGCTACACCTTC,CASSPPTGGDYGYTF
TRBJ2-7,TRBV19,TRBD2,.,13,TGTGCCAGTAGTATGGGGACTAGCTACGAGCAGTACTTC,CASSMGTSYEQYF
TRBJ1-2,TRBV7-2,.,few,13,TGTGCCAGCAGCCCGGACAGCGGCTATGGCTACACCTTC,CASSPDSGYGYTF
TRBJ2-7,TRBV7-2,.,few,14,TGTGCCAGCAGCCCGGGACTGATCTCCTACGAGCAGTACTTC,CASSPGLISYEQYF
TRBJ1-3,TRBV29-1,.,once,14,TGCAGCGCCGGGGGGCAGAACTCTGGAAACACCATATATTTT,CSAGGQNSGNTIYF
TRBJ2-7,TRBV3-1/TRBV3-2,.,.,14,TGTGCCAGCAGCCAAAATTCGCAGGGTGAAGAGCAGTACTTC,CASSQNSQGEEQYF
TRBJ2-1,TRBV18,TRBD2,.,14,TGTGCCAGCTACCAGGGACTAGGAGGCAATGAGCAGTTCTTC,CASYQGLGGNEQFF
TRBJ1-4,TRBV9,.,.,14,TGTGCCAGCCAAAGGGAGGGGATAGGTGAAAAACTGTTTTTT,CASQREGIGEKLFF
TRBJ1-1,TRBV12-3/TRBV12-4,.,.,12,TGTGCCTGCGGCGGAATCTACACTGAAGCTTTCTTT,CACGGIYTEAFF
TRBJ2-1,TRBV10-3,TRBD2,once,16,TGTGCCACCCAGCCGCGGACTAGCCGATCGTATAATGAGCAGTTCTTC,CATQPRTSRSYNEQFF
TRBJ1-1,TRBV6-1,.,.,13,TGTGCCAGCAGTGAAGACGGGAGGACTGAAGCTTTCTTT,CASSEDGRTEAFF
TRBJ2-7,TRBV28,.,.,17,TGTGCCAGCATCTCAGACGGCTTCGGACTGACCTCCTACGAGCAGTACTTC,CASISDGFGLTSYEQYF
TRBJ2-7,TRBV7-2,TRBD2,.,16,TGTGCCAGCAGCTTAGCAGCGGGAGGTCTCCCCTACGAGCAGTACTTC,CASSLAAGGLPYEQYF
TRBJ2-3,TRBV4-2,.,.,16,TGTGCCAGCAGCCAAGAAAGACGCGGGAGCACAGATACGCAGTATTTT,CASSQERRGSTDTQYF
TRBJ2-1,TRBV27,TRBD1,many,19,TGTGCCAGCAGTTTATCCGGCGGACAGGACGCCCTTATTTACAATGAGCAGTTCTTC,CASSLSGGQDALIYNEQFF
TRBJ2-3,TRBV2,TRBD2,.,14,TGTGCCAGCCGGTCTTCTAGCGGGACAGATACGCAGTATTTT,CASRSSSGTDTQYF
TRBJ2-1,TRBV20-1,.,.,10,TGCAGTGTACAATCCACTGAGCAGTTCTTC,CSVQSTEQFF
TRBJ2-5,TRBV5-1,TRBD1,.,13,TGCGCCAGCAGCTCCGGACAGGGTGAGACCCAGTACTTC,CASSSGQGETQYF
TRBJ2-2,TRBV3-1/TRBV3-2,.,.,16,TGTGCCAGCAGCCAGGGCAGACGGACGAACACCGGGGAGCTGTTTTTT,CASSQGRRTNTGELFF
TRBJ1-2,TRBV30,TRBD1,.,14,TGTGCCTGGAGTGTATCCGGACAGGGGGTAGGCTACACCTTC,CAWSVSGQGVGYTF
TRBJ2-7,TRBV12-3/TRBV12-4,.,.,12,TGTGCCAGCAGCTTTAGCGGATACGAGCAGTACTTC,CASSFSGYEQYF
TRBJ2-5,TRBV7-6,TRBD2,.,11,TGTGCCGGGAGGGAGGGGGAGACCCAGTACTTC,CAGREGETQYF
TRBJ2-3,TRBV7-9,.,once,14,TGTGCCAGCAGCTTAACAGGGAGCACAGATACGCAGTATTTT,CASSLTGSTDTQYF
TRBJ1-1,TRBV15,.,many,12,TGTGCCACCAGCAGAGCCCCTAGTGAAGCTTTCTTT,CATSRAPSEAFF
TRBJ2-7,TRBV18,.,.,15,TGTGCCAGCTCACCTAACCCACTATTCTCCTACGAGCAGTACTTC,CASSPNPLFSYEQYF
TRBJ2-2,TRBV9,TRBD2,.,16,TGTGCCAGCAGCCCCTCTAGCGGGAGGGCCGCGGGGGAGCTGTTTTTT,CASSPSSGRAAGELFF
TRBJ2-5,TRBV7-9,.,.,14,TGTGCCAGCAGCACGGACATCTTCTTAGAGACCCAGTACTTC,CASSTDIFLETQYF
TRBJ1-5,TRBV19,TRBD1,.,16,TGTGCCAGTAGTACCTCGGGACAGGGATTCAATCAGCCCCAGCATTTT,CASSTSGQGFNQPQHF
TRBJ2-5,TRBV30,TRBD2,.,14,TGTGCCTGGAGTCGGGGGGGGACGGGAGAGACCCAGTACTTC,CAWSRGGTGETQYF
TRBJ2-2,TRBV4-3,.,once,17,TGCGCCAGCAGCCAAGATCATGGGGGCCCGAACACCGGGGAGCTGTTTTTT,CASSQDHGGPNTGELFF
TRBJ2-7,TRBV16,.,.,15,TGTGCCAGCAGCCAATCAGGAGGGAGCCAATCGGAGCAGTACTTC,CASSQSGGSQSEQYF
TRBJ2-2,TRBV5-8,TRBD2,once,15,TGTGCCAGCAGAACTAGCGGGAATACGGCCGGGGAGCTGTTTTTT,CASRTSGNTAGELFF
TRBJ2-2,TRBV18,TRBD2,.,16,TGTGCCAGCTCCCCCACTAGCGGGAGCGATACCGGGGAGCTGTTTTTT,CASSPTSGSDTGELFF
TRBJ1-5,TRBV19,.,few,14,TGTGCCAGTAGTATCTCCGGGGGGCTTCAGCCCCAGCATTTT,CASSISGGLQPQHF
TRBJ2-6,TRBV19,TRBD2,.,19,TGTGCCAGTAGTATCCCTTTGGGACTAGCGGGGGGAAGGGCCAACGTCCTGACTTTC,CASSIPLGLAGGRANVLTF
TRBJ2-1,TRBV9,.,.,17,TGTGCCAGCAGCGTAGGCGACTACCCAACAGACTTAGACGGGCAGTTCTTC,CASSVGDYPTDLDGQFF
TRBJ1-2,TRBV4-2,TRBD1,.,15,TGTGCCAGCAGCCGTGAACCACGGGGACAGGATGGCTACACCTTC,CASSREPRGQDGYTF
TRBJ1-2,TRBV5-1,.,few,14,TGCGCCAGCAGCGTCTCGGACAGTAACTATGGCTACACCTTC,CASSVSDSNYGYTF
TRBJ2-2,TRBV19,TRBD1,few,13,TGTGCCACGGGACAGGTAGACACCGGGGAGCTGTTTTTT,CATGQVDTGELFF
TRBJ2-3,TRBV7-8,TRBD1,.,15,TGTGCCAGCAGCCCAGGGGGCATTCATGAAGATACGCAGTATTTT,CASSPGGIHEDTQYF
TRBJ1-1,TRBV3-1/TRBV3-2,.,few,14,TGTGCCAGCAGCCAACCCCCGCCAGGAACTGAAGCTTTCTTT,CASSQPPPGTEAFF
TRBJ1-6,TRBV6-5,.,once,15,TGTGCCAGCAGCCCCCCCTCCCGAGGTGATTCACCCCTCCACTTT,CASSPPSRGDSPLHF
TRBJ1-3,TRBV2,.,.,13,TGTGCCAGAAGACAGAATACTGGAAACACCATATATTTT,CARRQNTGNTIYF
TRBJ1-1,TRBV28,TRBD1,.,15,TGTGCCAGCACAGGACAGGGGGCGGGGAACACTGAAGCTTTCTTT,CASTGQGAGNTEAFF
TRBJ2-7,TRBV7-9,TRBD1,.,17,TGTGCCAGCAGCTTCGCCGTCGGGACAGCCGAAGGCCGACAGCAGTACTTC,CASSFAVGTAEGRQQYF
TRBJ1-5,TRBV7-3,.,.,17,TGTGCCAGCAGCCCACAAGCCCGACAGGCCCCTAATCAGCCCCAGCATTTT,CASSPQARQAPNQPQHF